This TCR beta chain was sequenced during a study of Ad26.COV2.S vaccination and SARS-CoV-2 variants. Study overall: Into the muscle, Ad26.COV2.S was dosed once or twice, 56 days apart. Study findings and constraints: It was reported that spike-specific CD8+ and CD4+ T cell responses were substantially broad after vaccination.

A remark on this clone: Its antigen is still unknown.

The treatment here: 19 received Ad26.COV2.S at low or high dose, single or two shots; about 5 received placebo; per-sample allocation not given. The investigators took samples on day 63 after the first vaccine or placebo injection. This table comes from immunoSEQ multiplex PCR, and its TCRdb copy is limited to in-frame clones, with some not included. The sample holds 300,000 to 350,000 clones, approximately 80% seen once. Sequences were derived from peripheral blood, sampled in a trial of Ad26.COV2.S vaccine versus placebo. The receptor comes from a person between 18 and 65 years old who received the Ad26.COV2.S COVID-19 vaccine or a placebo.

Here the CDR3 reads CASGRDRNMNTEAFF. CDR3 DNA: TGTGCCAGCGGACGGGACAGGAACATGAACACTGAAGCTTTCTTT. The chain couples TRBV11-3 to TRBJ1-1, with 8 bases identical to TRBD1. CDR1 is SGHNT and CDR2 is YENEEA in the germline V gene. This CDR3 is built from 15 residues. V trimming: 8 bases; J trimming: 0 bases; junction bases outside the gene matches: 8.